This T cell receptor (beta chain) originates from a study of CD8+ T cells in alopecia areata. Extracted RNA was reverse transcribed, and the resulting cDNA served as sequencing template. Data came from immunoSEQ multiplex PCR; TCRdb stores just in-frame clones and leaves some out. This table holds a few hundred thousand clones, more than 50% found once. Trimming at V came to 5 bases and at J to 4 bases, leaving 4 bases not matched to a gene. Germline-derived CDR1 and CDR2 are MNHEY and SMNVEV (reference sequence). CDR3 length: 14 amino acids. The specimen was CD8+ T cells sorted from blood. The V gene is TRBV27, the J gene TRBJ1-1; 10 nucleotides align to TRBD1. The TCR was taken from a human donor in good health. The CDR3 coding sequence is TGTGCCAGCAGTCCCAGGGACAGGGGCACTGAAGCTTTCTTT. Translating gives CASSPRDRGTEAFF.